This is a list of T cell receptor beta chains from one sample in a study of blood T cell repertoires in COVID-19. This table comes from immunoSEQ multiplex PCR, and its TCRdb copy is limited to in-frame clones, with some not included. This sample has some 70,000 clones; 75% to 90% occur once, and the top ten carry 8% to 10%. Sequenced input: peripheral blood. These receptors all come from a man aged 45-65 years with active COVID-19. Each CDR3 is given with its conserved first and last residue. D genes are given only for firm matches. Some rows have no size entry. The others give once, few or many, or a class for an expanded clone.

CDR3 DNA: TGCGCCAGCAGCCAAGTTGGAGGATTAGATACGCAGTATTTT; CDR3 protein: CASSQVGGLDTQYF; D gene: NA; J gene: TRBJ2-3; clone size: NA; V gene: TRBV4-1
CDR3 DNA: TGTGCCAGCAGCTTAGATAGAGCGGGGGGTCAAGAGACCCAGTACTTC; CDR3 protein: CASSLDRAGGQETQYF; D gene: TRBD2; J gene: TRBJ2-5; clone size: NA; V gene: TRBV11-2
CDR3 DNA: TGTGCCAGCAGCCCCCCGTTCAGGGGGGCCTATGGCTACACCTTC; CDR3 protein: CASSPPFRGAYGYTF; D gene: TRBD1; J gene: TRBJ1-2; clone size: NA; V gene: TRBV5-6
CDR3 DNA: TGCAGCGTTGAGGGGATAGGGGATAGGTTGAACACTGAAGCTTTCTTT; CDR3 protein: CSVEGIGDRLNTEAFF; D gene: NA; J gene: TRBJ1-1; clone size: NA; V gene: TRBV29-1
CDR3 DNA: TGTGCCAGCAGTTTATCCCCCCGGACAGGGAGGGACGAGCAGTACTTC; CDR3 protein: CASSLSPRTGRDEQYF; D gene: NA; J gene: TRBJ2-7; clone size: NA; V gene: TRBV27
CDR3 DNA: TGTGCCAGCAGTTACCCAGGGGCAGGGTCCTACGAGCAGTACTTC; CDR3 protein: CASSYPGAGSYEQYF; D gene: NA; J gene: TRBJ2-7; clone size: NA; V gene: TRBV6-5
CDR3 DNA: TGTGCCAGCAGCGTTAGCGGGGGTACCAGAGATGAGCAGTTCTTC; CDR3 protein: CASSVSGGTRDEQFF; D gene: TRBD2; J gene: TRBJ2-1; clone size: NA; V gene: TRBV9
CDR3 DNA: TGTGCCAGCAGCTCCGCAACACCCATCTACGAGCAGTACTTC; CDR3 protein: CASSSATPIYEQYF; D gene: NA; J gene: TRBJ2-7; clone size: NA; V gene: TRBV5-6
CDR3 DNA: TGTGCCCGAGGACAGGGGCTGGGGGAGCAGTACTTC; CDR3 protein: CARGQGLGEQYF; D gene: TRBD1; J gene: TRBJ2-7; clone size: NA; V gene: TRBV30
CDR3 DNA: TGCAGCGCCGAGGAGGAGAACACTGAAGCTTTCTTT; CDR3 protein: CSAEEENTEAFF; D gene: NA; J gene: TRBJ1-1; clone size: few; V gene: TRBV29-1
CDR3 DNA: TGTGCCAGCAGCTTAAGGGCGGGGGTGTCCGCCGGGGAGCTGTTTTTT; CDR3 protein: CASSLRAGVSAGELFF; D gene: TRBD2; J gene: TRBJ2-2; clone size: NA; V gene: TRBV11-2